This record concerns one T cell receptor beta chain sequence. Its antigen remains unknown. The sample is drawn from a study of OX40 agonist ivuxolimab in advanced cancers. Turning to the study itself: Each dose-escalation patient presented with hepatocellular carcinoma, melanoma, renal cell or head and neck cancer. At roughly 80% male, the cohort had a mean age of approximately 64 years, ranging from about 20 to 90. Prior anti-PD-1, anti-PD-L1 or anti-CTLA-4 therapy did not bar entry, and more than 35% had some.

The CDR3 runs 16 residues. Trimming stripped 5 bases from V and 4 bases from J, with 16 bases between. Germline V gene data show CDR1 as SGHTS and CDR2 as YDEGEE. Findings of the study overall: Nonresponders, in some cases, also had low normalized T-cell clonal expansion.

The assay was immunoSEQ multiplex PCR, and TCRdb's table has in-frame clones only and misses some. Here the sample spans 67,000 or so clones, roughly 90% being singletons. Sequenced material: CD4+ or CD8+ T cells sorted from blood, taken in a trial of the OX40 agonist ivuxolimab. The sequence was collected from an adult with an advanced solid tumor such as melanoma, head and neck, liver or kidney cancer. The rearrangement links TRBV5-8 to TRBJ2-6; possibly TRBD1 or TRBD2 for D (5 bases each). In DNA form, the CDR3 reads TGTGCCAGCAGTTACGAGGTCGGGACCGGGGCCAACGTCCTGACTTTC. Amino acids: CASSYEVGTGANVLTF. The variable domain in full, with the rest retrieved from reference TRBV5-8 and TRBJ2-6, is EAGVTQSPTHLIKTRGQQATLRCSPISGHTSVYWYQQALGLGLQFLLWYDEGEERNRGNFPPRFSGRQFPNYSSELNVNALELEDSALYLCASSYEVGTGANVLTFGAGSRLTVL.